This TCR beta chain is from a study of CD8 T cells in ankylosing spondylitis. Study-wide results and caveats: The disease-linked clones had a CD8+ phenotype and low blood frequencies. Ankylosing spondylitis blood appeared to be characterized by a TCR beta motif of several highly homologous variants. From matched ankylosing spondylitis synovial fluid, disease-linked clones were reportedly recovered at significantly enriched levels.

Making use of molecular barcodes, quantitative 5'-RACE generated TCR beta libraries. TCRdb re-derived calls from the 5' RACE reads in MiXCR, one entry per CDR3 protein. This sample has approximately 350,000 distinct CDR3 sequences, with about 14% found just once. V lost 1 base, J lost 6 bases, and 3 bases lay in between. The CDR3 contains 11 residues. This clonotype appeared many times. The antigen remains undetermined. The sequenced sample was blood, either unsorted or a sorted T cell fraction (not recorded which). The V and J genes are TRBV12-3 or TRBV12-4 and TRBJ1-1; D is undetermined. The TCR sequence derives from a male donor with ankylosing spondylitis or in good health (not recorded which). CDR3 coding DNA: TGTGCCAGCAGTTTAGTGGCTGAAGCTTTCTTT. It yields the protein CASSLVAEAFF.